The sequence of this T cell receptor (beta chain) was determined in a study of spatial heterogeneity in lung cancer. On each TCR cDNA molecule, a unique molecular identifier was present. MiXCR, applied by TCRdb to the 5' RACE reads, yields one record per CDR3 protein. Of over a thousand distinct CDR3 sequences detected, less than 30% appear once; the ten largest clones hold under 20%. The CDR3 runs to 15 residues. From germline, CDR1 is ENHRY and CDR2 SYGVKD. The ends were cut back, 2 bases at V and 2 bases at J, with 11 bases in the middle. Documented time point: sample taken at primary tumor resection. No cells were sorted before sequencing. The whole RNA sequenced was extracted from tumor, nontumor lung or frozen PBMC.

The sequenced sample was normal lung tissue next to the tumor, obtained at surgery. This receptor was obtained from a female donor with early-stage non-small cell lung cancer. The chain employs TRBV10-3 and TRBJ2-3; possible D gene TRBD2, 5 bases. The CDR3 sequence: CAISEGGRNTDTQYF. As DNA, the CDR3 is TGTGCCATCAGTGAGGGTGGGAGAAACACAGATACGCAGTATTTT.